Listed here are 15 T cell receptor beta chains from one sample, sequenced in a study of T-cell memory formation after mild COVID-19. TCRdb re-analysed the 5' RACE reads in MiXCR, keeping a single row per CDR3 protein. The repertoire holds about half a million distinct CDR3 sequences, with around a sixth as singletons. The sequencing input was PBMCs or a T cell subset sorted from them (not recorded which). Receptor source: an adult woman who had mild COVID-19 (a few samples of this study predate the infection). Cell type and time point are not known.

This clonotype turned up a few times. The CDR3 loop reads CASSFMGEKLFF. CDR3 sequence (DNA): TGTGCCAGCAGTTTCATGGGGGAAAAACTGTTTTTT. The rearrangement links TRBV12-3 or TRBV12-4 to TRBJ1-4; no definite D call. The CDR3 runs to 12 residues. V was trimmed by 3 bases and J by 8 bases, leaving 7 bases between them.

This clonotype turned up a few times. The rearrangement links TRBV7-9 to TRBJ2-7; perhaps TRBD1 as D (6 bases). Trimming took 6 bases from V and 2 from J, leaving 20 bases between them. Germline CDR1 is SEHNR and CDR2 is FQNEAQ (reference sequence). CDR3 size: 16 residues. The CDR3 sequence is CASSTTQGLGTYEQYF. CDR3 DNA: TGTGCCAGCAGTACAACCCAGGGGTTGGGGACCTACGAGCAGTACTTC.

The V gene is TRBV10-3, the J gene TRBJ1-2; D gene unclear. The length of the CDR3 is 13 residues. The V and J ends lost 0 bases and 3 bases respectively, with 5 bases between them. The germline gives CDR1 ENHRY, CDR2 SYGVKD. For the CDR3, the DNA is TGTGCCATCAGTGAGTCGCCAGACTATGGCTACACCTTC. This encodes CAISESPDYGYTF.

This clonotype has more than one count but fewer than ten. The chain employs TRBV5-6 and TRBJ1-1, with TRBD1 identical over 9 bases. The length of the CDR3 is 14 residues. V dropped 4 bases and J dropped 11; count of bases not matched to a gene: 12. CDR1 and CDR2 (germline): SGHDT, YYEEEE. The CDR3 DNA follows: TGTGCCAGCAGCGTCGGGACAGGGCTCCTCCTGGCTTTCTTT. Translated: CASSVGTGLLLAFF.

V usage is TRBV20-1 and J usage is TRBJ2-7; D is ambiguous. Trimming left V 7 bases short and J 0 bases short, with 7 bases between. The CDR3 has 11 amino acids. Looked up from germline, CDR1 is DFQATT and CDR2 is SNEGSKA (reference sequence). CDR3 residues: CSVYSSYEQYF. Here the CDR3 DNA reads TGCAGTGTCTATAGCTCCTACGAGCAGTACTTC.

This clonotype was observed many times. This chain uses TRBV7-6 with TRBJ2-1; D possibly corresponds to TRBD2 (5 bases). Trimming took off 5 bases at V and 0 bases at J, with 11 bases between the two ends. Germline CDR1 is SGHVS and CDR2 is FNYEAQ. The CDR3 is 15 amino acids. The CDR3 loop reads CASSPLGSSYNEQFF. The CDR3 DNA follows: TGTGCCAGCAGCCCTCTGGGGAGCTCCTACAATGAGCAGTTCTTC.

The chain links TRBV5-1 to TRBJ2-7; D is perhaps TRBD1 or TRBD2 (5 bases each). CDR1 SGHRS and CDR2 YFSETQ come from the germline V gene. The CDR3 is 17 amino acids. The V end lost 0 bases, the J end lost 0 bases, and 16 bases lay between the germline ends. This CDR3 is CASSLAKLTGPSYEQYF. The CDR3 DNA follows: TGCGCCAGCAGCTTGGCCAAGCTTACGGGACCCTCCTACGAGCAGTACTTC. The full variable domain, in which reference TRBV5-1 and TRBJ2-7 provide the parts outside the CDR3, is KAGVTQTPRYLIKTRGQQVTLSCSPISGHRSVSWYQQTPGQGLQFLFEYFSETQRNKGNFPGRFSGRQFSNSRSEMNVSTLELGDSALYLCASSLAKLTGPSYEQYFGPGTRLTVT.

This clonotype was counted a few times. The chain has TRBV20-1 and TRBJ2-5; D tentatively reads TRBD1 or TRBD2 (5 bases each). The CDR3 is made up of 18 amino acids. Trimming stripped 2 bases from V and 5 bases from J, with 27 bases between. Germline V gives CDR1 DFQATT, CDR2 SNEGSKA (reference sequence). The CDR3 DNA reads TGCAGTGCTAGAAGGGACCCTTCGGCCAGATACGATGGGGAGACCCAGTACTTC. Residues: CSARRDPSARYDGETQYF.

CDR3 in DNA: TGTGCCAGCAGGGGACTAGCGCGAACGAACACCGGGGAGCTGTTTTTT. Its translation is CASRGLARTNTGELFF. The rearrangement links TRBV7-9 to TRBJ2-2; TRBD2 agrees at 10 bases. The CDR3 spans 16 residues. The J segment lost 0 bases and the V segment lost 6 bases, leaving 4 bases of the junction unmatched. Germline V gene lookup returns CDR1 SEHNR and CDR2 FQNEAQ (reference sequence).

This clonotype has more than one count but fewer than ten. This chain joins TRBV5-6 and TRBJ2-7; D perhaps matches TRBD2 (5 bases). CDR1 SGHDT and CDR2 YYEEEE come from the germline V gene. Deletions cut 1 base from V and 6 bases from J, with 17 bases between. The CDR3 length is 15 residues. The CDR3 loop is CASSLFGLASGEQYF. CDR3 in DNA: TGTGCCAGCAGCTTGTTCGGACTCGCCTCCGGCGAGCAGTACTTC. Variable domain in full (rest from reference TRBV5-6 and TRBJ2-7): DAGVTQSPTHLIKTRGQQVTLRCSPKSGHDTVSWYQQALGQGPQFIFQYYEEEERQRGNFPDRFSGHQFPNYSSELNVNALLLGDSALYLCASSLFGLASGEQYFGPGTRLTVT.

Only a few counts were recorded for this clonotype. This chain joins TRBV7-2 and TRBJ1-6; perhaps TRBD1 as D (5 bases). V lost 2 bases to trimming and J lost 3 bases, with 8 bases between them. Per the germline V gene, CDR1 is SGHTA and CDR2 is FQGNSA. The CDR3 runs to 15 residues. CDR3 nucleotides: TGTGCCAGCAGCTTACAGGGCTACTATAATTCACCCCTCCACTTT. Protein product: CASSLQGYYNSPLHF.

A few counts support this clonotype. This rearrangement joins TRBV7-2 to TRBJ1-1; no firm D call. Trimming took 2 bases from V and 7 from J, leaving 14 bases between them. The germline CDR1 and CDR2 sequences are SGHTA and FQGNSA. The CDR3 sequence is 14 residues long. CDR3 DNA sequence: TGTGCCAGCAGCTTACGTTTTGGGTCAGATGAAGCTTTCTTT. This gives the protein CASSLRFGSDEAFF.

This clonotype showed up many times. This chain uses TRBV14 with TRBJ2-1, with no clear D. Germline loops: CDR1 SGHDN, CDR2 FVKESK. V dropped 3 bases and J dropped 3 bases, with 9 bases sitting between them. This CDR3 is 14 amino acids long. CDR3 in DNA: TGTGCCAGCAGCCAGGGAACGAGCTACAATGAGCAGTTCTTC. Its protein product is CASSQGTSYNEQFF.

V is TRBV24-1 and J is TRBJ2-1; 8 bases agree with TRBD1. Germline V lookup: CDR1 KGHDR, CDR2 SFDVKD. The CDR3 loop spans 17 amino acids. After removal of 3 bases from V and 2 bases from J, the junction contained 8 bases not matched to a gene. CDR3 loop: CATSDPTGVGAYNEQFF. The CDR3 DNA is TGTGCCACCAGTGATCCGACAGGGGTCGGAGCCTACAATGAGCAGTTCTTC.

The rearrangement links TRBV6-6 to TRBJ2-1, with 8 bases lining up with TRBD2. The CDR3 runs 15 residues. Germline V lookup: CDR1 MNHNY, CDR2 SVGAGI (reference sequence). With 0 bases clipped from V and 5 bases from J, the junction kept 3 bases outside the gene matches. CDR3 region: CASSYSAGGHNEQFF. The CDR3 DNA follows: TGTGCCAGCAGTTACTCGGCGGGGGGACACAATGAGCAGTTCTTC.